The 14 T cell receptor beta chains listed next were all sequenced from one sample in a study of blood T cell repertoires in COVID-19. Profiled with immunoSEQ multiplex PCR; TCRdb holds only in-frame clones, not every one. Among about 500,000 clones listed, roughly 89% were seen once. The specimen was peripheral blood. These receptors all come from a man between 18 and 35 years old with COVID-19, enrolled during active disease.

The chain has TRBV5-1 and TRBJ2-2; D ambiguous. The germline V and J ends were trimmed by 2 bases and 0 bases, with 8 bases remaining between them. Looked up from germline, CDR1 is SGHRS and CDR2 is YFSETQ. The CDR3 is 15 amino acids. The CDR3 bases are TGCGCCAGCAGCTTCGAGGCCTCGAACACCGGGGAGCTGTTTTTT. This encodes CASSFEASNTGELFF.

The rearrangement links TRBV5-3 to TRBJ2-2; 9 bases align to TRBD2. TRBV5-3 is reported as an ORF; its role is uncertain. CDR3 length equals 17 residues. V shed 4 bases and J 4 bases; nucleotides not matched to a gene: 11. CDR3 sequence (DNA): TGTGCCAGAAGCCCCGGGGTAGCGGGAGTAGGCACCGGGGAGCTGTTTTTT. This codes for CARSPGVAGVGTGELFF.

The chain combines TRBV6-1 with TRBJ1-1; the D is unclear. Germline CDR1 MNHNS, CDR2 SASEGT. The CDR3 totals 15 residues. The V end was cut by 3 bases, the J end by 1 base, with 12 bases between. CDR3 sequence: CASSDRTVPNTEAFF. CDR3 bases: TGTGCCAGCAGTGATCGCACAGTCCCGAACACTGAAGCTTTCTTT.

This clone was seen a handful of times. CDR3 loop: CASVLGGENTEAFF. In DNA, the CDR3 is TGTGCCAGCGTCTTGGGAGGGGAGAACACTGAAGCTTTCTTT. The chain has TRBV7-9 and TRBJ1-1, with a weak D call TRBD1 (5 bases). This CDR3 has 14 residues. The germline V gene encodes CDR1 SEHNR and CDR2 FQNEAQ (reference sequence). V dropped 8 bases and J dropped 1 base, with 14 bases sitting between them.

This rearrangement joins TRBV4-2 to TRBJ2-3, with a tentative D call TRBD1 (6 bases). Deletions cut 0 bases from V and 3 bases from J, with 13 bases between. The CDR3 covers 16 residues. Germline CDR1 LGHNA, CDR2 YNFKEQ. CDR3 nucleotide sequence: TGTGCCAGCAGCCAAGATGGGGTCAGGGGTACAGATACGCAGTATTTT. It is translated as CASSQDGVRGTDTQYF.

The chain links TRBV2 to TRBJ2-7, with D maybe TRBD1 (6 bases). Trimming took 7 bases from V and 0 from J, leaving 13 bases between them. Germline lookup yields CDR1 SNHLY and CDR2 FYNNEI. The CDR3 length is 14 residues. This CDR3 reads CASIANRDSYEQYF. The CDR3 bases are TGTGCCAGCATAGCTAACAGGGACTCCTACGAGCAGTACTTC.

The chain recombines TRBV27 with TRBJ1-2; 8 bases are a match to TRBD1. Germline V gene sequence: CDR1 MNHEY, CDR2 SMNVEV (reference sequence). This CDR3 is 12 amino acids long. The J segment lost 7 bases and the V segment lost 7 bases, leaving 5 bases of the junction unmatched. The chain's CDR3 is CASTGGASGYTF. The CDR3, as DNA: TGTGCCAGCACAGGGGGCGCGAGTGGCTACACCTTC.

The table lists this clone with a count of one. The J gene is TRBJ2-3, the V gene TRBV11-2, with a weak D call TRBD1 (5 bases). From germline, CDR1 is SGHAT and CDR2 FQNNGV. The CDR3 covers 14 residues. V lost 3 bases to trimming and J lost 0 bases, with 7 bases between them. In nucleotides, the CDR3 is TGTGCCAGCAGCTTTTGGGGCAGCACAGATACGCAGTATTTT. Encoded protein: CASSFWGSTDTQYF.

This clone appeared a single time. The rearrangement joins TRBV2 to TRBJ2-3, with 8 bases aligning to TRBD1. CDR1 and CDR2 from the germline V gene are SNHLY and FYNNEI. With 3 bases clipped from V and 3 bases from J, the junction kept 5 bases outside the gene matches. This CDR3 spans 15 amino acids. CDR3 in amino acids: CASSDSDRGTDTQYF. The CDR3, as DNA: TGTGCCAGCAGTGATAGTGACAGGGGTACAGATACGCAGTATTTT.

V usage is TRBV3-1 (or the pseudogene TRBV3-2) and J usage is TRBJ1-6; 9 nucleotides align to TRBD1. Unmatched junction bases numbered 4, after V lost 6 bases and J lost 7 bases. Germline V lookup: CDR1 LGHDT, CDR2 YNNKEL (reference sequence). The CDR3 covers 14 residues. The CDR3 DNA follows: TGTGCCAGCAGTCTACAGGGGGCCAATTCACCCCTCCACTTT. Translating it yields CASSLQGANSPLHF.

The rearrangement joins TRBV7-6 to TRBJ1-1; 10 bases fit TRBD1. CDR3 length: 14 amino acids. Trimming cost V 5 bases and J 3 bases; bases outside gene matches: 3. Germline values: CDR1 SGHVS, CDR2 FNYEAQ. CDR3 in DNA: TGTGCCAGCAGCCAGACAGGGGGCCACACTGAAGCTTTCTTT. The encoded protein is CASSQTGGHTEAFF.

The chain is built from TRBV9 and TRBJ2-1; 12 bases are a match to TRBD2. The CDR3 has 15 amino acids. V shed 4 bases, J shed 6 bases, and the junction held 5 bases outside the gene matches. Germline V gives CDR1 SGDLS, CDR2 YYNGEE. CDR3 protein: CASSPGLAGTNEQFF. The CDR3 DNA reads TGTGCCAGCAGCCCAGGACTAGCGGGAACCAATGAGCAGTTCTTC.

In nucleotides, the CDR3 is TGCAGCGTCGTACATAGTAGGGGGCCGGGAGAGACCCAGTACTTC. Its protein is CSVVHSRGPGETQYF. The chain carries TRBV29-1 and TRBJ2-5; 7 bases map to TRBD1. The J segment lost 4 bases and the V segment lost 6 bases, leaving 14 bases of the junction unmatched. The CDR3 contains 15 residues. In germline, CDR1 is SQVTM, CDR2 ANQGSEA.

The chain recombines TRBV19 with TRBJ2-1; 10 bases fit TRBD2. The CDR3 runs to 15 residues. V gave up 5 bases and J gave up 6 bases; unmatched junction bases: 7. Germline V gives CDR1 LNHDA, CDR2 SQIVND (reference sequence). The CDR3 sequence: CASSLSWTSGNEQFF. CDR3 DNA sequence: TGTGCCAGTAGTTTGAGTTGGACTAGCGGCAATGAGCAGTTCTTC.